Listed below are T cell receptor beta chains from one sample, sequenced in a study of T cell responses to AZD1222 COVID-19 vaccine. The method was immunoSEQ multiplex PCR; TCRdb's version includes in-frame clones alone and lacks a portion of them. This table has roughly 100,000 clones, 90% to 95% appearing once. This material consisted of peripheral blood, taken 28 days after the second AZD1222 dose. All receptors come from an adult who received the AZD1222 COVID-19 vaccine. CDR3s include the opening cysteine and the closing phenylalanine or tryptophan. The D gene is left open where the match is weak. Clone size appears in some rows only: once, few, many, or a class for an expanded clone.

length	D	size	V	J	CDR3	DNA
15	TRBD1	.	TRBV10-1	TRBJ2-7	CASSDPGQGIYEQYF	TGCGCCAGCAGCGATCCGGGACAGGGGATTTACGAGCAGTACTTC
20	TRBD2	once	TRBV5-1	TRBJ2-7	CASSWVLSGTSGAASYEQYF	TGCGCCAGCAGCTGGGTTCTCTCCGGGACTAGCGGCGCCGCGTCCTACGAGCAGTACTTC
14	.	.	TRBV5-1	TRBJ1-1	CASSLGGSWTEAFF	TGCGCCAGCAGCTTGGGGGGAAGTTGGACTGAAGCTTTCTTT
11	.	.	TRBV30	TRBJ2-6	CAWGGANVLTF	TGTGCCTGGGGCGGGGCCAACGTCCTGACTTTC
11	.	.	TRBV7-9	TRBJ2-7	CASSPLYEQYF	TGTGCCAGCAGCCCATTATACGAGCAGTACTTC
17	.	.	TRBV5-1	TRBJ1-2	CASSLDGRTSRPYGYTF	TGCGCCAGCAGCTTGGACGGACGGACCAGCAGGCCCTATGGCTACACCTTC
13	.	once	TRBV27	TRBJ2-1	CASSPDRYNEQFF	TGTGCCAGCAGTCCGGACAGATACAATGAGCAGTTCTTC
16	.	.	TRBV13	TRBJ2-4	CASSFSHELAKNIQYF	TGTGCCAGCAGCTTCTCCCATGAGCTAGCCAAAAACATTCAGTACTTC
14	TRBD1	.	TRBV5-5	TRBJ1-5	CASSSRQGGQPQHF	TGTGCCAGCAGCTCACGACAGGGTGGTCAGCCCCAGCATTTT
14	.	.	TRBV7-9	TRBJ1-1	CASSLRGVGTEAFF	TGTGCCAGCAGCTTAAGGGGGGTGGGCACTGAAGCTTTCTTT
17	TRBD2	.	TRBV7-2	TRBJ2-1	CASSSFGTSAINNEQFF	TGTGCCAGCAGCTCCTTCGGAACTAGCGCCATCAACAATGAGCAGTTCTTC
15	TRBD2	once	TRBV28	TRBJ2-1	CASRLGGPSYNEQFF	TGTGCCAGCAGACTGGGAGGGCCCTCCTACAATGAGCAGTTCTTC
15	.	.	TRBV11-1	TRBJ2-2	CASSFGGGDTGELFF	TGTGCCAGCAGCTTTGGGGGCGGAGACACCGGGGAGCTGTTTTTT
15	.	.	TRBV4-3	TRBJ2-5	CASSQEGGYQETQYF	TGCGCCAGCAGCCAAGAAGGCGGGTACCAAGAGACCCAGTACTTC
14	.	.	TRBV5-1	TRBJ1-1	CASSPTGAYTEAFF	TGCGCCAGCAGCCCCACGGGGGCTTACACTGAAGCTTTCTTT
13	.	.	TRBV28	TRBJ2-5	CASKMGGQETQYF	TGTGCCAGCAAAATGGGAGGCCAAGAGACCCAGTACTTC
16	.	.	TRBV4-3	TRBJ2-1	CASSQDRAAGYNEQFF	TGCGCCAGCAGCCAAGACCGAGCGGCTGGATACAATGAGCAGTTCTTC
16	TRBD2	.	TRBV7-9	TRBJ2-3	CASSPVGTSGTDTQYF	TGTGCCAGCAGCCCGGTGGGGACTAGCGGGACAGATACGCAGTATTTT
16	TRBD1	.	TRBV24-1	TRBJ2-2	CATSDSGQGSTGELFF	TGTGCCACCAGTGATTCGGGACAGGGGTCCACCGGGGAGCTGTTTTTT
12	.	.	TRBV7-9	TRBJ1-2	CASSGANYGYTF	TGTGCCAGCAGCGGCGCTAACTATGGCTACACCTTC
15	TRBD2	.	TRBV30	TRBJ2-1	CAWRQYPSGGNEQFF	TGTGCCTGGCGACAGTATCCTAGCGGGGGCAATGAGCAGTTCTTC
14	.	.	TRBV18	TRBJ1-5	CASSQDVLNQPQHF	TGTGCCAGCTCCCAGGACGTATTGAATCAGCCCCAGCATTTT
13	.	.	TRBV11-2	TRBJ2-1	CASRRASGREQFF	TGTGCCAGCAGGCGGGCGTCCGGGCGGGAGCAGTTCTTC
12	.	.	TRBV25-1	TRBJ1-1	CASTGGLRRAFF	TGTGCCAGCACCGGGGGGTTGAGGCGGGCTTTCTTT
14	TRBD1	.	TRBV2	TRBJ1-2	CASSVGRGPYGYTF	TGTGCCAGCAGTGTGGGCAGGGGGCCGTATGGCTACACCTTC
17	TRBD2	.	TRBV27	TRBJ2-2	CASSLTSTSGATGELFF	TGTGCCAGCAGTCTAACCTCGACTAGCGGGGCCACCGGGGAGCTGTTTTTT
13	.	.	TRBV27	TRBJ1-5	CASRLSANQPQHF	TGTGCCAGCCGCCTTTCGGCCAATCAGCCCCAGCATTTT
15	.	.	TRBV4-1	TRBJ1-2	CASSQGAGRVYGYTF	TGCGCCAGCAGCCAAGGTGCGGGAAGGGTGTATGGCTACACCTTC
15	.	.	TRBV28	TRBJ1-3	CASERNRAAGNTIYF	TGTGCCAGCGAAAGGAACAGGGCAGCCGGAAACACCATATATTTT
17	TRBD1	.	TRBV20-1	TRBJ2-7	CSASGPGQGIIGYEQYF	TGCAGTGCTAGTGGCCCGGGACAGGGTATTATTGGCTACGAGCAGTACTTC
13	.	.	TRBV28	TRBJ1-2	CASTSVGLVGYTF	TGTGCCAGCACCTCCGTGGGGTTGGTTGGCTACACCTTC
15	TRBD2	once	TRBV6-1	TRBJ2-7	CASRAWVGLAYEQYF	TGTGCCAGCAGGGCGTGGGTGGGACTAGCTTACGAGCAGTACTTC
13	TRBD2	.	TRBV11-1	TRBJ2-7	CASSFGLAGRRYF	TGTGCCAGCAGCTTCGGACTAGCGGGAAGGCGGTACTTC
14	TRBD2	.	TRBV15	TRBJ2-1	CATSRDLAGNEQFF	TGTGCCACCAGCAGAGATTTAGCGGGTAATGAGCAGTTCTTC
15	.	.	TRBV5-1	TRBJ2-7	CASSLLRTTHGEQYF	TGCGCCAGCAGCTTGCTCCGAACTACCCATGGTGAGCAGTACTTC
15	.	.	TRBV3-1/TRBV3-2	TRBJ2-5	CASSLTVGGAETQYF	TGTGCCAGCAGCCTTACGGTTGGCGGGGCAGAGACCCAGTACTTC
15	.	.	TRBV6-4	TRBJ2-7	CASSKAPSPPYEQYF	TGTGCCAGCAGTAAAGCGCCGAGTCCCCCCTACGAGCAGTACTTC
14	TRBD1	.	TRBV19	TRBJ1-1	CASGTTGGNTEAFF	TGTGCCAGTGGGACGACAGGGGGCAACACTGAAGCTTTCTTT
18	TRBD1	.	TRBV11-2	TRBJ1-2	CASSLTAGRGQRDYGYTF	TGTGCCAGCAGCCTAACCGCCGGACGGGGACAGCGCGACTATGGCTACACCTTC
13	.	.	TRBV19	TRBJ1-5	CASSVRANQPQHF	TGTGCCAGTAGTGTCAGGGCCAATCAGCCCCAGCATTTT
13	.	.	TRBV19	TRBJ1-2	CASRMGASYGYTF	TGTGCCAGTAGGATGGGGGCGAGCTATGGCTACACCTTC
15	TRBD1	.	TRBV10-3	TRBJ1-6	CAAGGLQGRYSPLHF	TGTGCCGCTGGCGGACTACAGGGGAGATATTCACCCCTCCACTTT
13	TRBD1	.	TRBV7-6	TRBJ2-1	CASSPTRGNEQFF	TGTGCCAGCAGCCCGACCAGGGGGAATGAGCAGTTCTTC
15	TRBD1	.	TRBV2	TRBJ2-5	CASTLRGQGGETQYF	TGTGCCAGCACCCTAAGGGGACAGGGGGGGGAGACCCAGTACTTC
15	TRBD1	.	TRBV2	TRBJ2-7	CASFPTGGIHYEQYF	TGTGCCAGCTTCCCAACAGGGGGAATTCATTACGAGCAGTACTTC
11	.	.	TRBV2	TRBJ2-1	CASSRLDEQFF	TGTGCCAGCAGCAGGTTGGATGAGCAGTTCTTC
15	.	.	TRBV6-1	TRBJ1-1	CASSSRGRGNTEAFF	TGTGCCAGCAGTAGCCGGGGGAGGGGAAACACTGAAGCTTTCTTT
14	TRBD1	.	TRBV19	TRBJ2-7	CASTPGTGRNEQYF	TGTGCCAGTACCCCCGGGACAGGGAGGAACGAGCAGTACTTC
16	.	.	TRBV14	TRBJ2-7	CASSQDYGGETYEQYF	TGTGCCAGCAGCCAAGACTATGGAGGGGAAACCTACGAGCAGTACTTC
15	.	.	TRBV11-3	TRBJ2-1	CASSSGVVPYNEQFF	TGTGCCAGCAGCTCCGGGGTAGTCCCTTACAATGAGCAGTTCTTC
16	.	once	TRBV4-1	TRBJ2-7	CASSQTGRITTYEQYF	TGCGCCAGCAGCCAAACAGGCCGCATCACCACCTACGAGCAGTACTTC
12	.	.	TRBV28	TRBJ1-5	CAAGRPNQPQHF	TGTGCCGCCGGTCGGCCGAATCAGCCCCAGCATTTT
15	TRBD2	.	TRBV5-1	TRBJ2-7	CASSLGAGTIYEQYF	TGCGCCAGCAGCTTGGGAGCAGGGACTATCTACGAGCAGTACTTC
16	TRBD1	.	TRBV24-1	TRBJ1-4	CATSDSNRGRGEKLFF	TGTGCCACCAGTGATTCGAACAGGGGCAGAGGTGAAAAACTGTTTTTT
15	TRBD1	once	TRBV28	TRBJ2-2	CASSSPSGGVGELFF	TGTGCCAGCAGCTCCCCCTCAGGGGGAGTCGGGGAGCTGTTTTTT
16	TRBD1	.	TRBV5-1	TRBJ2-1	CASSQGQGEAYNEQFF	TGCGCCAGCAGCCAAGGACAGGGCGAGGCCTACAATGAGCAGTTCTTC
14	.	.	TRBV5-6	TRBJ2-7	CASSRDVGWGEQYF	TGTGCCAGCAGCCGGGATGTGGGATGGGGCGAGCAGTACTTC
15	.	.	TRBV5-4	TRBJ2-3	CASTTGGLPTDTQYF	TGTGCCAGCACCACGGGGGGCCTACCCACAGATACGCAGTATTTT
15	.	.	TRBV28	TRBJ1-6	CASSLSSLIGEPLHF	TGTGCCAGCAGTTTATCTAGTCTTATCGGGGAACCCCTCCACTTT